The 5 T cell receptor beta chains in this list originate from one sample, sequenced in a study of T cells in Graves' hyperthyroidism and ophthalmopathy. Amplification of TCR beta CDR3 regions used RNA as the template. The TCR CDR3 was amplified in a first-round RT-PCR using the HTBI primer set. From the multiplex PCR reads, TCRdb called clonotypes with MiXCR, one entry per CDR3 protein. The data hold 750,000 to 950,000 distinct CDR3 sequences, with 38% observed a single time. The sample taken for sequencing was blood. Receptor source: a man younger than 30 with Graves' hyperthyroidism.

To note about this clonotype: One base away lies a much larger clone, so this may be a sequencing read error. The CDR3 loop is CASSSGTGLYKQYF. The CDR3 DNA reads as TGTGCCAGCAGCTCCGGGACAGGACTCTACAAGCAGTACTTC. The chain links TRBV7-2 to TRBJ2-7; TRBD1 aligns across 8 bases. The CDR3 loop spans 14 amino acids. CDR1 is SGHTA and CDR2 is FQGNSA in the germline V gene.

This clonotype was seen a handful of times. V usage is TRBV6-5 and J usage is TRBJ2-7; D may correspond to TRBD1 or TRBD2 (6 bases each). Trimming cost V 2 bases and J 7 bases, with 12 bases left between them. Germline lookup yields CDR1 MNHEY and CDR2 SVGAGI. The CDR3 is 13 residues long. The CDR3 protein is CASSYAGEAEQYF. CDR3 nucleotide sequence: TGTGCCAGCAGTTACGCAGGGGAGGCGGAGCAGTACTTC.

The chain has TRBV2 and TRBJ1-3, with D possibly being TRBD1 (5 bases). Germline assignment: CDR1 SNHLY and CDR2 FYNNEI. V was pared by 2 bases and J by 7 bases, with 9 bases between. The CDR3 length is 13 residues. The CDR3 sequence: CASSEQGGNTIYF. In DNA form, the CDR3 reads TGTGCCAGCAGTGAACAGGGAGGGAACACCATATATTTT.

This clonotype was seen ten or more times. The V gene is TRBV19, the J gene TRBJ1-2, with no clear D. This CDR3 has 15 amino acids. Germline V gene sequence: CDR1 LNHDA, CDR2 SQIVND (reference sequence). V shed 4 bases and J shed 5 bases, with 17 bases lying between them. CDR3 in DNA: TGTGCCAGTAGTACCACAGTAACAGCGACTTATGGCTACACCTTC. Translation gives CASSTTVTATYGYTF.

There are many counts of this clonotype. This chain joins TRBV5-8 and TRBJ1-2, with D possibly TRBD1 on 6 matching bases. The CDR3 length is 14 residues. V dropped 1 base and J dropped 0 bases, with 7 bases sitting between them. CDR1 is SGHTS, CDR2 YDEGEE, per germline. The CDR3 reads CASSLPGANYGYTF. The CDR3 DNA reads TGTGCCAGCAGCTTGCCAGGGGCTAACTATGGCTACACCTTC.